The 16 T cell receptor beta chains presented below share a single source sample, sequenced in a study of shared clonotypes between healthy human individuals. TCRdb's table, derived via immunoSEQ multiplex PCR, lists solely in-frame clones and lacks some. The sample comprises 2 million or so clones, 95% of which are singletons, and under 0.15% rests with the top ten. The sample taken for sequencing was naive CD4+ T cells sorted from blood. The subset was: CD45RA+ positively selected. These receptors were collected from a young man in good health.

The CDR3 sequence: CASSLVGGSNSPLHF. Written as DNA, the CDR3 is TGTGCCAGCAGCTTAGTTGGTGGTAGTAATTCACCCCTCCACTTT. The V gene is TRBV7-9, the J gene TRBJ1-6; D is unclear. The V and J ends lost 1 base and 6 bases respectively, with 10 bases between them. The germline V gene has CDR1 SEHNR and CDR2 FQNEAQ (reference sequence). The CDR3 loop spans 15 amino acids.

The V and J genes are TRBV9 and TRBJ2-2; perhaps TRBD1 as D (5 bases). Between the trimmed V and J ends, which lost 1 base and 5 bases, there was a span of 9 bases. Germline CDR1 reads SGDLS; CDR2 reads YYNGEE. The CDR3 is made up of 14 amino acids. The CDR3 protein is CASSVWSGTGELFF. The CDR3, as DNA: TGTGCCAGCAGCGTATGGTCAGGGACCGGGGAGCTGTTTTTT.

The chain couples TRBV11-2 to TRBJ2-1, with D perhaps matching TRBD2 (6 bases). Germline V gene data show CDR1 as SGHAT and CDR2 as FQNNGV. V lost 1 base, J lost 3 bases, and 13 bases lay in between. The CDR3 totals 16 residues. The CDR3 DNA sequence: TGTGCCAGCAGCTTAGCGGGGATAGCGGTCTACAATGAGCAGTTCTTC. Translated: CASSLAGIAVYNEQFF.

V gene TRBV10-3 combines with J gene TRBJ2-5, with unresolved D. Between the trimmed V and J ends, which lost 7 bases and 7 bases, there was a span of 16 bases. Germline V lookup: CDR1 ENHRY, CDR2 SYGVKD. The CDR3 consists of 13 residues. The CDR3 is CAITPEGVGTQYF. In nucleotides, the CDR3 is TGTGCCATCACTCCCGAAGGAGTTGGGACCCAGTACTTC.

This chain links TRBV18 with TRBJ1-4, with unresolved D. Trimming took 1 base from V and 8 from J, leaving 8 bases between them. This CDR3 contains 13 residues. Germline V gene sequence: CDR1 KGHSH, CDR2 LQKENI. The CDR3 nucleotides read TGTGCCAGCTCACCACGGAACAGCGAAAAACTGTTTTTT. It encodes CASSPRNSEKLFF.

This clone was recorded only once. The rearrangement uses TRBV7-9 and TRBJ1-1; 8 bases are a match to TRBD1. Germline V CDR1 and CDR2: SEHNR, FQNEAQ (reference sequence). This CDR3 spans 17 amino acids. V shed 0 bases, J shed 0 bases, and the junction held 6 bases outside the gene matches. The CDR3: CASSLAWTGNMNTEAFF. CDR3 DNA: TGTGCCAGCAGCTTAGCGTGGACAGGGAACATGAACACTGAAGCTTTCTTT.

This chain connects TRBV28 to TRBJ2-7; D tentatively reads TRBD1 or TRBD2 (5 bases each). Deletions cut 4 bases from V and 2 bases from J, with 12 bases between. CDR3 length: 14 amino acids. Germline CDR1 MDHEN, CDR2 SYDVKM. In DNA form, the CDR3 reads TGTGCCAGCAGTTCGGGGACGAGCGCCTACGAGCAGTACTTC. This codes for CASSSGTSAYEQYF.

The chain joins TRBV18 to TRBJ2-7, with D possibly called TRBD1 or TRBD2 (5 bases each). Deletions cut 2 bases from V and 2 bases from J, with 10 bases between. This CDR3 region has 14 residues. The germline V gene has CDR1 KGHSH and CDR2 LQKENI. CDR3 sequence: CASSPGTDAYEQYF. The CDR3 nucleotides read TGTGCCAGCTCACCAGGGACCGATGCCTACGAGCAGTACTTC.

This rearrangement joins TRBV28 to TRBJ1-3, with a possible D match to TRBD1 (6 bases). This CDR3 is built from 17 residues. V lost 7 bases, J lost 0 bases, and 19 bases lay in between. Germline V gene data show CDR1 as MDHEN and CDR2 as SYDVKM. The CDR3 protein is CASTPSTGEGSGNTIYF. CDR3 DNA: TGTGCCAGCACTCCCTCGACAGGAGAAGGCTCTGGAAACACCATATATTTT.

For this clone: The sample has other DNA sequences that encode this CDR3 too. This chain uses TRBV5-1 with TRBJ2-1; weak D call: TRBD2 (5 bases). Germline V gene lookup returns CDR1 SGHRS and CDR2 YFSETQ. The CDR3 length is 13 residues. V was pared by 7 bases and J by 0 bases, with 8 bases between. The CDR3 coding sequence is TGCGCCAGCCGGGAACCCTCCTACAATGAGCAGTTCTTC. The encoded protein is CASREPSYNEQFF. Drawing the rest from reference TRBV5-1 and TRBJ2-1, the complete variable domain is KAGVTQTPRYLIKTRGQQVTLSCSPISGHRSVSWYQQTPGQGLQFLFEYFSETQRNKGNFPGRFSGRQFSNSRSEMNVSTLELGDSALYLCASREPSYNEQFFGPGTRLTVL.

The J gene is TRBJ2-5, the V gene TRBV5-6, with unresolved D. Trimming shortened V by 4 bases and J by 1 base, and 8 bases separated the two germline ends. From germline, CDR1 is SGHDT and CDR2 YYEEEE. The CDR3 contains 13 residues. The CDR3 nucleotides are TGTGCCAGCAGCCCTGGAGCCCAAGAGACCCAGTACTTC. Residues: CASSPGAQETQYF.

The V and J genes are TRBV10-3 and TRBJ2-5, with 8 bases matching TRBD2. CDR3 length equals 16 residues. The V gene's germline CDR1 is ENHRY and CDR2 SYGVKD. With 0 bases clipped from V and 2 bases from J, the junction kept 5 bases outside the gene matches. The DNA for the CDR3 is TGTGCCATCAGTGAGTCACTAGCGGCCCTGCAAGAGACCCAGTACTTC. Residues: CAISESLAALQETQYF.

The rearrangement uses TRBV10-3 and TRBJ2-1, with a weak D call TRBD2 (6 bases). CDR3 length equals 13 residues. Germline CDR1 and CDR2: ENHRY and SYGVKD. V gave up 6 bases and J gave up 6 bases, with 12 bases separating them. The CDR3 spells CAIRTDGGNEQFF. The CDR3 nucleotides read TGTGCCATCAGGACTGACGGGGGCAATGAGCAGTTCTTC.

V gene TRBV5-8 combines with J gene TRBJ1-3; TRBD1 matches at 8 bases. V shed 4 bases, J shed 3 bases, and the junction held 6 bases outside the gene matches. CDR3 length: 15 residues. Germline assignment: CDR1 SGHTS and CDR2 YDEGEE. CDR3 DNA: TGTGCCAGCAGCCCGGACAGGGTTGTTGGAAACACCATATATTTT. It encodes CASSPDRVVGNTIYF.

The gene calls are TRBV5-1 and TRBJ2-5; TRBD1 agrees at 11 bases. CDR1 and CDR2 (germline): SGHRS, YFSETQ. The CDR3 sequence is 16 residues long. The junction had 7 bases not matched to a gene; V was cut back by 2 bases and J by 4 bases. CDR3 nucleotide sequence: TGCGCCAGCAGCTTCCCTCGGACAGGGGGCCGAGAGACCCAGTACTTC. It translates to CASSFPRTGGRETQYF. Full variable domain (outside the CDR3, taken from reference TRBV5-1 and TRBJ2-5): KAGVTQTPRYLIKTRGQQVTLSCSPISGHRSVSWYQQTPGQGLQFLFEYFSETQRNKGNFPGRFSGRQFSNSRSEMNVSTLELGDSALYLCASSFPRTGGRETQYFGPGTRLLVL.

This chain uses TRBV7-6 with TRBJ2-5, with unresolved D. Deletions cut 4 bases from V and 1 base from J, with 7 bases between. The CDR3 runs 13 residues. Germline V lookup: CDR1 SGHVS, CDR2 FNYEAQ. CDR3 region: CASSSFSQETQYF. CDR3 coding DNA: TGTGCCAGCAGCTCTTTTTCCCAAGAGACCCAGTACTTC.